Listed here are 25 T cell receptor beta chains from one sample, sequenced in a study of somatic mutations in cytotoxic T cells in rheumatoid arthritis. Only in-frame clones appear in the TCRdb table, and some are missing; sequencing was by immunoSEQ multiplex PCR. The sample has 13,000 or so clones; 78% are singletons. The source material was CD8+ T cells sorted from blood. The receptors here all came from an adult with rheumatoid arthritis.

The V gene is TRBV28, the J gene TRBJ2-7; D might be TRBD1 (6 bases). The CDR3 is 13 residues long. From germline, CDR1 is MDHEN and CDR2 SYDVKM. Deletions cut 5 bases from V and 7 bases from J, with 15 bases between. The CDR3 protein is CASSLGTSKEQYF. The CDR3, as DNA: TGTGCCAGCAGTCTCGGGACATCCAAAGAGCAGTACTTC.

The chain is built from TRBV28 and TRBJ1-1; D is perhaps TRBD1 (5 bases). CDR3 size: 15 residues. Germline CDR1 reads MDHEN; CDR2 reads SYDVKM. Trimming took off 1 base at V and 1 base at J, with 10 bases between the two ends. The CDR3 protein is CASSLSAGRNTEAFF. CDR3 in DNA: TGTGCCAGCAGTTTATCCGCAGGGCGGAACACTGAAGCTTTCTTT.

The V call is TRBV14, the J call TRBJ2-5; D remains unclear. V lost 5 bases and J lost 0, with 10 bases in between. The germline V gene has CDR1 SGHDN and CDR2 FVKESK. The CDR3 has 14 residues. The CDR3 region has the DNA TGTGCCAGCAGCTGGAAAGGGTACCAAGAGACCCAGTACTTC. This codes for CASSWKGYQETQYF. The entire variable domain, with the rest obtained from reference TRBV14 and TRBJ2-5, is as follows: EAGVTQFPSHSVIEKGQTVTLRCDPISGHDNLYWYRRVMGKEIKFLLHFVKESKQDESGMPNNRFLAERTGGTYSTLKVQPAELEDSGVYFCASSWKGYQETQYFGPGTRLLVL.

This rearrangement joins TRBV9 to TRBJ1-5; D is undetermined. This CDR3 contains 13 residues. Per the germline V gene, CDR1 is SGDLS and CDR2 is YYNGEE. Deletions cut 4 bases from V and 7 bases from J, with 12 bases between. The DNA of the CDR3 is TGTGCCAGCAGCCCAGAGGAGGGCCAGCCCCAGCATTTT. It codes for CASSPEEGQPQHF.

This rearrangement joins TRBV28 to TRBJ2-7; TRBD1 matches at 11 bases. Germline loops: CDR1 MDHEN, CDR2 SYDVKM. The CDR3 loop spans 14 amino acids. After removal of 5 bases from V and 4 bases from J, the junction contained 4 bases not matched to a gene. The CDR3 sequence: CASSPRDRGYEQYF. The CDR3 bases are TGTGCCAGCAGTCCCCGGGACAGGGGGTACGAGCAGTACTTC.

This clone was picked up one time. This chain connects TRBV7-8 to TRBJ2-7; 7 bases are shared with TRBD1. Germline V CDR1 and CDR2: SGHVS, FQNEAQ. V shed 5 bases and J 2 bases; nucleotides not matched to a gene: 6. The CDR3 extends over 14 amino acids. The CDR3 protein is CASSVQGVAYEQYF. The CDR3 DNA reads TGTGCCAGCAGCGTCCAGGGGGTGGCCTACGAGCAGTACTTC.

DNA for the CDR3: TGTGCCAGCAGCTTAGTTATTGGGGGACTAGCGACACTCAATGAGCAGTTCTTC. Amino acids: CASSLVIGGLATLNEQFF. J is TRBJ2-1 and V is TRBV7-9, with TRBD2 identical over 10 bases. Germline assignment: CDR1 SEHNR and CDR2 FQNEAQ (reference sequence). This CDR3 comprises 18 residues. V trimming: 1 base; J trimming: 6 bases; junction bases outside the gene matches: 12.

This sequence joins TRBV11-1 and TRBJ2-1, with 8 nucleotides matching TRBD2. The CDR3 contains 18 residues. Looked up from germline, CDR1 is SGHAT and CDR2 is FQDESV (reference sequence). Germline trimming cut 8 bases from V and 0 bases from J; bases unmatched to any gene: 15. The CDR3 sequence: CASGRWGTGGPSYNEQFF. CDR3 in DNA: TGTGCCAGCGGGCGATGGGGAACGGGGGGGCCCTCCTACAATGAGCAGTTCTTC.

This clone appeared once. The V and J genes are TRBV6-5 and TRBJ1-2; the match to TRBD1 covers 9 bases. Germline V lookup: CDR1 MNHEY, CDR2 SVGAGI. V lost 5 bases, J lost 3 bases, and 7 bases stayed unmatched. This CDR3 has 15 residues. Here the CDR3 DNA reads TGTGCCAGCAGTAACGGGACAGGGAGTCACTATGGCTACACCTTC. This translates into CASSNGTGSHYGYTF.

The chain employs TRBV4-2 and TRBJ1-1, with D unclear. The germline V and J ends were trimmed by 0 bases and 0 bases, with 11 bases remaining between them. Germline V gives CDR1 LGHNA, CDR2 YNFKEQ. The CDR3 length is 16 residues. The CDR3, as DNA: TGTGCCAGCAGCCAAGATCCTACGGGGATGAACACTGAAGCTTTCTTT. Translation: CASSQDPTGMNTEAFF.

This rearrangement joins TRBV15 to TRBJ1-2, with D unclear. CDR3 length equals 12 residues. Per germline, CDR1 LNHNV and CDR2 YYDKDF (reference sequence). V was clipped by 8 bases and J by 6 bases, with 13 bases between them. The CDR3: CATSGRVHGYTF. The CDR3 region has the DNA TGTGCCACCTCCGGGAGGGTGCATGGCTACACCTTC.

The rearrangement uses TRBV2 and TRBJ1-2; TRBD1 might be the D (5 bases). The CDR3 is made up of 14 amino acids. Trimming took 8 bases from V and 2 from J, leaving 15 bases between them. Germline CDR1 reads SNHLY; CDR2 reads FYNNEI. The CDR3 sequence is CASLTTGGNYGYTF. CDR3 sequence (DNA): TGTGCCAGCCTAACAACGGGGGGAAACTATGGCTACACCTTC.

The V call is TRBV7-8, the J call TRBJ1-4; 7 nucleotides line up with TRBD1. Germline V gene sequence: CDR1 SGHVS, CDR2 FQNEAQ. V shed 3 bases and J 6 bases; nucleotides not matched to a gene: 7. This CDR3 region has 15 residues. DNA for the CDR3: TGTGCCAGCAGCTTGAGTAGGGGGCGGGATGAAAAACTGTTTTTT. As protein: CASSLSRGRDEKLFF. Full variable domain (missing parts from reference TRBV7-8 and TRBJ1-4): GAGVSQSPRYKVAKRGQDVALRCDPISGHVSLFWYQQALGQGPEFLTYFQNEAQLDKSGLPSDRFFAERPEGSVSTLKIQRTQQEDSAVYLCASSLSRGRDEKLFFGSGTQLSVL.

The chain combines TRBV7-9 with TRBJ2-7, with D possibly matching TRBD2 (5 bases). The V gene lost 0 bases and the J gene lost 0 bases, with 15 bases spanning the gap. Germline CDR1 SEHNR, CDR2 FQNEAQ (reference sequence). The CDR3 length is 17 residues. The CDR3 DNA is TGTGCCAGCAGCTTAGCGTTCGGACGGACTCTCTCCTACGAGCAGTACTTC. As protein: CASSLAFGRTLSYEQYF.

This chain connects TRBV4-1 to TRBJ2-1; TRBD2 aligns across 12 bases. The V gene's germline CDR1 is MGHRA and CDR2 YSYEKL. CDR3 length: 13 residues. V was clipped by 3 bases and J by 14 bases; unmatched bases: 5. The CDR3 is CASSHLAGGWEFF. DNA for the CDR3: TGCGCCAGCAGCCATCTAGCGGGAGGGTGGGAGTTCTTC.

This chain connects TRBV5-1 to TRBJ2-5; a possible D gene is TRBD1 (5 bases). Trimming took off 4 bases at V and 0 bases at J, with 10 bases between the two ends. The germline CDR1 and CDR2 sequences are SGHRS and YFSETQ. The CDR3 is 14 amino acids. CDR3 sequence reads: CASSLDRNQETQYF. The CDR3 DNA reads TGCGCCAGCAGCCTCGACAGAAACCAAGAGACCCAGTACTTC.

The chain is built from TRBV19 and TRBJ1-4; D remains unclear. V lost 3 bases and J 4 bases, leaving 12 bases between the germline ends. The germline gives CDR1 LNHDA, CDR2 SQIVND (reference sequence). The CDR3 is 15 amino acids. CDR3 coding DNA: TGTGCCAGTAGTATCGCCGACGCCGTTAATGAAAAACTGTTTTTT. It codes for CASSIADAVNEKLFF.

This chain joins TRBV5-1 and TRBJ2-5; TRBD1 aligns across 12 bases. The V gene's germline CDR1 is SGHRS and CDR2 YFSETQ. CDR3 length equals 14 residues. After removal of 2 bases from V and 11 bases from J, the junction contained 7 bases not matched to a gene. The CDR3 DNA reads as TGCGCCAGCAGCTTCCGGGACAGGGGGCGAGAGCAGTACTTC. It translates to CASSFRDRGREQYF.

The chain couples TRBV28 to TRBJ2-1; D is unclear. Germline CDR1 reads MDHEN; CDR2 reads SYDVKM. The CDR3 has 16 amino acids. V was trimmed by 0 bases and J by 0 bases, leaving 9 bases between them. CDR3 bases: TGTGCCAGCAGTTTATGGGGGTCCAGCTCCTACAATGAGCAGTTCTTC. As protein: CASSLWGSSSYNEQFF.

CDR3 coding DNA: TGTGCCAGCAGCGTAGAACGGGGATCACCCCTCCACTTT. Residues: CASSVERGSPLHF. This chain links TRBV9 with TRBJ1-6; D is ambiguous. The CDR3 is 13 residues long. V was pared by 0 bases and J by 10 bases, with 8 bases between. The germline V gene has CDR1 SGDLS and CDR2 YYNGEE. Complete variable domain (other parts from reference TRBV9 and TRBJ1-6): DSGVTQTPKHLITATGQRVTLRCSPRSGDLSVYWYQQSLDQGLQFLIQYYNGEERAKGNILERFSAQQFPDLHSELNLSSLELGDSALYFCASSVERGSPLHFGNGTRLTVT.

The chain recombines TRBV9 with TRBJ2-5; TRBD1 matches at 7 bases. CDR1 SGDLS and CDR2 YYNGEE come from the germline V gene. This CDR3 is built from 14 residues. The trim removed 4 bases at V and 5 bases at J, leaving 8 bases unmatched. The CDR3 nucleotides read TGTGCCAGCAGCCCCTGGACAGGTGGTGAGACCCAGTACTTC. Residues: CASSPWTGGETQYF.

The V gene is TRBV5-1, the J gene TRBJ2-1; D not certain. V lost 3 bases, J lost 3 bases, and 10 bases lay in between. Germline V gene sequence: CDR1 SGHRS, CDR2 YFSETQ. CDR3 length: 14 amino acids. CDR3 loop: CASSSDSNYNEQFF. CDR3 bases: TGCGCCAGCAGCTCCGACTCGAACTACAATGAGCAGTTCTTC.

The sample holds a few counts of this clone. V usage is TRBV11-2 and J usage is TRBJ1-2, with D possibly being TRBD1 (5 bases). With 3 bases removed from V and 5 bases from J, the gap between germline ends came to 19 bases. CDR3 size: 16 residues. Germline V lookup: CDR1 SGHAT, CDR2 FQNNGV. For the CDR3, the DNA is TGTGCCAGCAGCTTTCCGGTGGGGGAGGTGTCATATGGCTACACCTTC. This encodes CASSFPVGEVSYGYTF.

As for this clone: The sample contains more than one DNA sequence encoding this CDR3. The chain carries TRBV2 and TRBJ1-2; possible D gene TRBD1, 6 bases. In germline, CDR1 is SNHLY, CDR2 FYNNEI. Deletions cut 3 bases from V and 4 bases from J, with 12 bases between. The CDR3 runs to 14 residues. The CDR3, as DNA: TGTGCCAGCAGTGACACAGGGTCCCGCTATGGCTACACCTTC. Protein: CASSDTGSRYGYTF.

The chain has TRBV11-2 and TRBJ1-1; D is ambiguous. Trimming took off 3 bases at V and 1 base at J, with 6 bases between the two ends. CDR3 length equals 13 residues. In germline, CDR1 is SGHAT, CDR2 FQNNGV. DNA for the CDR3: TGTGCCAGCAGCTTTGCCACGAACACTGAAGCTTTCTTT. Its protein product is CASSFATNTEAFF.